The clone carrying this T cell receptor (beta chain) occurred once. Its antigen is still unknown. This sample was taken from a study of OX40 agonist ivuxolimab in advanced cancers. Across the study: Patients were treated with intravenous ivuxolimab, dosed at 0.01 to 10 mg/kg and infused every 2 weeks. Participants could have had prior anti-PD-1, anti-PD-L1 or anti-CTLA-4 therapy, and around 40% had some. Study-wide points: Clonal expansion from baseline to week 6 occurred in both CD4+ and CD8+ T cells. Some of the lowest clonal expansion was seen in partial responders at 0.1-3.0 mg/kg.

Only in-frame clones appear in the TCRdb table, and some are missing; sequencing was by immunoSEQ multiplex PCR. The sample comprises more than 75,000 clones, 70% to 90% of which are singletons, and 0.38% rests with the top ten. V shed 7 bases and J 1 base; nucleotides not matched to a gene: 4. The CDR3 consists of 14 residues. Looked up from germline, CDR1 is LNHDA and CDR2 is SQIVND (reference sequence). This receptor was identified in an adult with an advanced solid tumor such as melanoma, head and neck, liver or kidney cancer. Sequencing was performed on CD4+ or CD8+ T cells sorted from blood, taken in a trial of the OX40 agonist ivuxolimab. The chain combines TRBV19 with TRBJ2-3; TRBD1 aligns across 8 bases. The CDR3 nucleotides read TGTGCCAGTACAGGGGGCGGGCGCACAGATACGCAGTATTTT. Amino acid sequence: CASTGGGRTDTQYF.